These T cell receptor beta chains were read from a single sample in a study of cytomegalovirus exposure and HLA in healthy donors. The assay was immunoSEQ multiplex PCR, and TCRdb's table has in-frame clones only and misses some. Among about 160,000 clones listed, approximately 81% were seen once. Sequences were obtained from PBMCs. Source of these receptors: a female donor in good health and CMV-seronegative. Each CDR3 is given with its conserved first and last residue. The size entry is marked missing in some rows and otherwise reads once, few, many or a size class.

cdr3_aa: CASSLGLASRDEQFF
clone_size: -
v_call: TRBV28
j_call: TRBJ2-1

cdr3_aa: CASSLVVAGAQETQYF
clone_size: -
v_call: TRBV5-1
j_call: TRBJ2-5

cdr3_aa: CASSARGAIYTQYF
clone_size: few
v_call: TRBV7-2
j_call: TRBJ2-3

cdr3_aa: CASSLTGADNEQFF
clone_size: -
v_call: TRBV7-9
j_call: TRBJ2-1

cdr3_aa: CASSVGAGGGQPQHF
clone_size: once
v_call: TRBV9
j_call: TRBJ1-5

cdr3_aa: CASSQVGVRAFF
clone_size: -
v_call: TRBV4-1
j_call: TRBJ1-1

cdr3_aa: CASSVGTVYQPQHF
clone_size: few
v_call: TRBV7-2
j_call: TRBJ1-5

cdr3_aa: CASSISGAGRTDTQYF
clone_size: -
v_call: TRBV18
j_call: TRBJ2-3

cdr3_aa: CASSLSGDTQYF
clone_size: -
v_call: TRBV7-2
j_call: TRBJ2-3

cdr3_aa: CASIGTWNGYTF
clone_size: -
v_call: TRBV19
j_call: TRBJ1-2

cdr3_aa: CASLLRSSDEQYF
clone_size: -
v_call: TRBV2
j_call: TRBJ2-7

cdr3_aa: CASTTGGSPLHF
clone_size: -
v_call: TRBV19
j_call: TRBJ1-6

cdr3_aa: CASSSRRTGVDEQFF
clone_size: -
v_call: TRBV9
j_call: TRBJ2-1

cdr3_aa: CASSLGMANEQFF
clone_size: -
v_call: TRBV7-9
j_call: TRBJ2-1

cdr3_aa: CASSPGRGWAGELFF
clone_size: -
v_call: TRBV11-2
j_call: TRBJ2-2

cdr3_aa: CASGPGQGRQYF
clone_size: -
v_call: TRBV6-5
j_call: TRBJ2-7

cdr3_aa: CASSETSGAYNEQFF
clone_size: -
v_call: TRBV2
j_call: TRBJ2-1

cdr3_aa: CASSWGLARNNEQFF
clone_size: -
v_call: TRBV6-5
j_call: TRBJ2-1

cdr3_aa: CASSQDTSGDTQYF
clone_size: -
v_call: TRBV4-2
j_call: TRBJ2-3

cdr3_aa: CASSPPRTGREQYF
clone_size: few
v_call: TRBV18
j_call: TRBJ2-7

cdr3_aa: CAWSGTSVGELFF
clone_size: few
v_call: TRBV30
j_call: TRBJ2-2

cdr3_aa: CASSPLGARGNTIYF
clone_size: -
v_call: TRBV18
j_call: TRBJ1-3

cdr3_aa: CASSPPSSLAGGREQYF
clone_size: -
v_call: TRBV18
j_call: TRBJ2-7

cdr3_aa: CASSLTPQGADGNTIYF
clone_size: few
v_call: TRBV7-3
j_call: TRBJ1-3

cdr3_aa: CASSLDRGNNEQYF
clone_size: few
v_call: TRBV18
j_call: TRBJ2-7

cdr3_aa: CASSLASYEQYF
clone_size: -
v_call: TRBV18
j_call: TRBJ2-7

cdr3_aa: CASSLEWEGTQYF
clone_size: -
v_call: TRBV5-4
j_call: TRBJ2-5